The sequence of this T cell receptor (beta chain) was determined in a study of CD8+CD57+ T cells in acquired aplastic anemia. By flow cytometry, patients selected for sequencing had shown an expansion of CD8+CD57+ cells. For CDR3 and TCR beta VDJ profiling, genomic DNA was the template used. One entry per CDR3 protein, called by TCRdb with MiXCR from the reads. The sample comprises around 210,000 distinct CDR3 sequences, 65% of which are singletons, and about 60% rests with the top ten. A few counts support this clonotype. Input material: sorted CD4+, CD8+, or CD8+CD57+ T cells (not recorded which) from PBMCs. This receptor was taken from a human donor with aplastic anemia.

The CDR3 protein is CASSRTGVNTEAFF. CDR3 nucleotides: TGCGCCAGCAGTAGGACAGGGGTGAACACTGAAGCTTTCTTT. The chain uses TRBV5-1 and TRBJ1-1; 9 bases line up with TRBD1. The CDR3 totals 14 residues. Germline CDR1 is SGHRS and CDR2 is YFSETQ. The junction had 2 bases not matched to a gene; V was cut back by 5 bases and J by 0 bases.